This TCR beta chain was obtained from a study of a mutant IDH1 vaccine in newly diagnosed glioma. Study as a whole: The sex distribution of treated patients was about 60% male and roughly 38% female, with a mean age of 40.4 years. Earlier therapy was either radiotherapy, temozolomide, or both, and most got both.

Sample time point: baseline, week 1 (first vaccination visit). Described treatment: pre-vaccination baseline after standard-of-care therapy. New astrocytomas of WHO grade 3 or 4 that were IDH1-mutant and ATRX-lost were found in the donors. This table comes from immunoSEQ multiplex PCR, and its TCRdb copy is limited to in-frame clones, with some not included. Altogether some 15,000 clones are present, roughly 79% being singletons, with the ten largest covering roughly 10%. Sequencing used PBMCs, obtained from a glioma patient treated with radiotherapy, temozolomide or both. The TCR originated in a man in his forties with glioma.

CDR3 sequence (DNA): TGTGCCAGCAACGCAGCGACAGGGGCCATGGATACGCAGTATTTT. Translation: CASNAATGAMDTQYF. V and J are TRBV6-1 and TRBJ2-3; 8 nucleotides align to TRBD1. Germline CDR1 reads MNHNS; CDR2 reads SASEGT. V shed 7 bases, J shed 6 bases, and the junction held 12 bases outside the gene matches. This CDR3 has 15 residues.